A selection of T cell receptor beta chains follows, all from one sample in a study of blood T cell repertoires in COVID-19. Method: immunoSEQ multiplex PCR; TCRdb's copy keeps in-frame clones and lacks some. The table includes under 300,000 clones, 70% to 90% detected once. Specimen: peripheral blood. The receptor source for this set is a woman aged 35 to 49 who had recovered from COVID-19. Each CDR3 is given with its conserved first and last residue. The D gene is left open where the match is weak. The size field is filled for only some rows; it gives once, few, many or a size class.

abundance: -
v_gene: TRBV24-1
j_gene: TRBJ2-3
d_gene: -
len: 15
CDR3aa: CATSDLGVAADTQYF
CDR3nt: TGTGCCACCAGTGACCTAGGGGTGGCCGCAGATACGCAGTATTTT

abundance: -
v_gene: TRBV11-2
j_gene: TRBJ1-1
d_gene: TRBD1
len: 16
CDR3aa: CASSLAGGERNTEAFF
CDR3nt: TGTGCCAGCAGCTTAGCAGGGGGCGAGAGAAACACTGAAGCTTTCTTT

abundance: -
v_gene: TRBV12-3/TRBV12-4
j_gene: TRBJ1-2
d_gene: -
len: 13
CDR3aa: CATRQVIMGGYTF
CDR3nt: TGTGCCACCCGACAAGTTATTATGGGCGGCTACACCTTC

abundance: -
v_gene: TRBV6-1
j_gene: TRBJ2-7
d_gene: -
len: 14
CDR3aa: CASSEAMSGGTANF
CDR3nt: TGTGCCAGCAGTGAAGCGATGTCCGGCGGGACAGCTAACTTC

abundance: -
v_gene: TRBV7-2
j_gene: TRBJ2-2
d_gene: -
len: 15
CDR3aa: CASSQRTSNTGELFF
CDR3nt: TGTGCCAGCAGCCAAAGGACATCGAACACCGGGGAGCTGTTTTTT

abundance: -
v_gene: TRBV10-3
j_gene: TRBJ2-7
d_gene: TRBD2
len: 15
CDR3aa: CAIKASGRPDYEQYF
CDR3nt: TGTGCCATCAAAGCTAGCGGGAGACCGGACTACGAGCAGTACTTC

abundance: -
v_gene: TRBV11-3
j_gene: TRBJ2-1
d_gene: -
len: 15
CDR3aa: CASSSGGVSYNEQFF
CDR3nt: TGTGCCAGCAGCTCTGGCGGGGTCTCCTACAATGAGCAGTTCTTC

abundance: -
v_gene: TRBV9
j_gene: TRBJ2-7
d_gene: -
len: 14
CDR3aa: CASSVDGRYYEQYF
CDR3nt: TGTGCCAGCAGCGTAGACGGCAGGTACTACGAGCAGTACTTC

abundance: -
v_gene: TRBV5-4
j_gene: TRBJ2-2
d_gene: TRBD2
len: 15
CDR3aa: CASSLWGEGTGELFF
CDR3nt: TGTGCCAGCAGCTTGTGGGGGGAGGGCACCGGGGAGCTGTTTTTT

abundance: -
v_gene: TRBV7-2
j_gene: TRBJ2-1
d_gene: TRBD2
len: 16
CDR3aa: CASRYGLAGRYNEQFF
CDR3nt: TGTGCCAGCAGATACGGACTAGCGGGCCGCTACAATGAGCAGTTCTTC

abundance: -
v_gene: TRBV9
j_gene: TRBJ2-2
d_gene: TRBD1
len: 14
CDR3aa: CASSAGQGVGELFF
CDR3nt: TGTGCCAGCAGCGCCGGACAGGGGGTCGGGGAGCTGTTTTTT

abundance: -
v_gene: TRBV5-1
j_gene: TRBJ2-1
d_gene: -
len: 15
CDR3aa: CASSLPEGPYNEQFF
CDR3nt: TGCGCCAGCAGCCTACCGGAGGGCCCCTACAATGAGCAGTTCTTC

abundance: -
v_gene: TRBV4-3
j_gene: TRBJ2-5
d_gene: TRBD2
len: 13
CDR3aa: CASSQGREGPLYF
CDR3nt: TGCGCCAGCAGCCAAGGAAGGGAGGGGCCCTTATACTTC

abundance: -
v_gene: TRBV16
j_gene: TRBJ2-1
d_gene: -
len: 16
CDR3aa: CASSPRQGRSYNEQFF
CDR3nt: TGTGCCAGCAGCCCACGGCAGGGTCGTTCCTACAATGAGCAGTTCTTC

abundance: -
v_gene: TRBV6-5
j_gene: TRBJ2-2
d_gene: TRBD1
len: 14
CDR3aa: CASSTDRGTGELFF
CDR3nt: TGTGCCAGCAGTACGGACAGGGGCACCGGGGAGCTGTTTTTT

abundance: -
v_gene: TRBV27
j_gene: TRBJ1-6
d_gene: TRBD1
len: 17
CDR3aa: CASSFWSGGGLDSPLHF
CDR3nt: TGTGCCAGCAGTTTCTGGTCAGGGGGCGGATTAGATTCACCCCTCCACTTT

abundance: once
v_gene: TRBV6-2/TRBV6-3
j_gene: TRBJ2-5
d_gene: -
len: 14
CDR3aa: CASSSAGTQETQYF
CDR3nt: TGTGCCAGCAGTTCGGCGGGCACCCAAGAGACCCAGTACTTC

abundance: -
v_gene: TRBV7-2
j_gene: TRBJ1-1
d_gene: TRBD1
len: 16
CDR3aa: CASSVTGQARNTEAFF
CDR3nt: TGTGCCAGCAGCGTAACCGGACAGGCCAGGAACACTGAAGCTTTCTTT

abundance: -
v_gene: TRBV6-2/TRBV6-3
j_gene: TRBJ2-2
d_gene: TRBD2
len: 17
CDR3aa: CASSYSMSSGVTGELFF
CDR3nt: TGTGCCAGCAGTTACTCGATGTCTAGCGGGGTCACCGGGGAGCTGTTTTTT

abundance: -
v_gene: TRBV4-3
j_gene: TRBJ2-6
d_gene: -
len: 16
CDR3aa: CASSQAKYSGANVLTF
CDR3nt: TGCGCCAGCAGCCAAGCGAAGTACAGTGGGGCCAACGTCCTGACTTTC

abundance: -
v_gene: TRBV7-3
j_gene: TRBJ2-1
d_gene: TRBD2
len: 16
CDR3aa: CASSLTAGTPYNEQFF
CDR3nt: TGTGCCAGCAGCTTAACAGCGGGAACCCCCTACAATGAGCAGTTCTTC

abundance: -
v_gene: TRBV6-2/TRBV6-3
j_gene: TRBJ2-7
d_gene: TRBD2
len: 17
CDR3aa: CASSPLAGGRVSYEQYF
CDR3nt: TGTGCCAGCAGTCCGCTAGCGGGGGGGCGAGTATCCTACGAGCAGTACTTC

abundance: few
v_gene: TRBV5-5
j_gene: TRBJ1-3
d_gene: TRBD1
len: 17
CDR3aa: CASTLQAQTGTGNTIYF
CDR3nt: TGTGCCAGCACCCTCCAGGCCCAAACCGGGACAGGGAACACCATATATTTT

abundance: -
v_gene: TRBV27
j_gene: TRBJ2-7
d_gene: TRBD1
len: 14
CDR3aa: CASKDRAGTYEQYF
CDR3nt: TGTGCCAGTAAAGACAGGGCAGGGACCTACGAGCAGTACTTC

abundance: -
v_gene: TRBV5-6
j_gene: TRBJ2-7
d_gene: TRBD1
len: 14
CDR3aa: CASSFGTGNYEQYF
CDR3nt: TGTGCCAGCAGCTTTGGGACAGGAAACTACGAGCAGTACTTC

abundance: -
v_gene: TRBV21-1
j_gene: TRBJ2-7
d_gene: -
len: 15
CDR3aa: CASSKEGVRPNEQYF
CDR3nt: TGTGCCAGCAGCAAAGAGGGAGTCAGACCCAACGAGCAGTACTTC

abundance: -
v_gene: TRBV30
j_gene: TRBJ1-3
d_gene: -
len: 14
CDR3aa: CAWRRASAGNTIYF
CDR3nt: TGTGCCTGGAGGAGGGCGTCTGCTGGAAACACCATATATTTT

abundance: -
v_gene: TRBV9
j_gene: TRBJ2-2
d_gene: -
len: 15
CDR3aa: CASSVGLAGTGELFF
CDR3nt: TGTGCCAGCAGCGTAGGGTTAGCTGGGACCGGGGAGCTGTTTTTT

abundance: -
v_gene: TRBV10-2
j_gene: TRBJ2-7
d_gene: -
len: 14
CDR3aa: CASRLAERYYEQYF
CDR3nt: TGCGCCAGCAGACTAGCCGAACGGTACTACGAGCAGTACTTC

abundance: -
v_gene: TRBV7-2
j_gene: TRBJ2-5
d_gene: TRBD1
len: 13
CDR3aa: CASSSTGVETQYF
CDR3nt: TGTGCCAGCAGTTCTACAGGGGTGGAGACCCAGTACTTC

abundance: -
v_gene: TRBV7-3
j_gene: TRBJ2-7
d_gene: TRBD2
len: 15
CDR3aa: CASSLNRLAGDEQYF
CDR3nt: TGTGCCAGCAGCTTAAACCGACTAGCGGGGGACGAGCAGTACTTC

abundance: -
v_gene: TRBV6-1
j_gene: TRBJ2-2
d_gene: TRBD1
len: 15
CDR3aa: CASSEVTGGTGELFF
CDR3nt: TGTGCCAGCAGTGAAGTGACAGGGGGCACCGGGGAGCTGTTTTTT

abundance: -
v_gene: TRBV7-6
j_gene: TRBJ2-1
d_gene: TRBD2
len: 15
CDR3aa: CASSASSGRGNEQFF
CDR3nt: TGTGCCAGCAGCGCCTCTAGCGGGCGGGGGAATGAGCAGTTCTTC

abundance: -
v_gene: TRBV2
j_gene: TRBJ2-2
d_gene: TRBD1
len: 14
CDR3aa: CAGTGTGETGELFF
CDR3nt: TGTGCCGGGACCGGGACAGGGGAAACCGGGGAGCTGTTTTTT

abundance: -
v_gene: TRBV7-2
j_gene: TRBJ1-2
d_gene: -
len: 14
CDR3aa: CASSLAGAMNGYTF
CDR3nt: TGTGCCAGCAGCTTAGCAGGGGCCATGAACGGCTACACCTTC

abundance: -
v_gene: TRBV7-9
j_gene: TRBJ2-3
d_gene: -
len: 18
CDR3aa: CASSGRQGRGNGHDTQYF
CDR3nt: TGTGCCAGCAGCGGGCGTCAGGGGCGTGGCAACGGGCATGATACGCAGTATTTT

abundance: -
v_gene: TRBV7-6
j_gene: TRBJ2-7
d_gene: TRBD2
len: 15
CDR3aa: CASSLASSGTYEQYF
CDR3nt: TGTGCCAGCAGCTTAGCGTCTAGCGGAACCTACGAGCAGTACTTC

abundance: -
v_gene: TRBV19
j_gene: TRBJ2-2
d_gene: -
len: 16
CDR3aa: CASRSRQGRNTGELFF
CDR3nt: TGTGCCAGTAGGTCTAGGCAGGGTCGTAACACCGGGGAGCTGTTTTTT

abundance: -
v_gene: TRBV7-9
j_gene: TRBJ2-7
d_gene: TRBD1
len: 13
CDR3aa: CATRQGASYEQYF
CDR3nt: TGTGCCACGCGGCAGGGGGCTTCCTACGAGCAGTACTTC

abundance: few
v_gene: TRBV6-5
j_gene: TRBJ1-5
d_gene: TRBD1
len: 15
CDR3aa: CASPRTGGKGQPQHF
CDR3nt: TGTGCCAGCCCCCGGACAGGGGGCAAAGGGCAGCCCCAGCATTTT

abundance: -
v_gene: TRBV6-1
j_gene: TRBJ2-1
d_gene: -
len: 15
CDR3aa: CASSEMAGSGNEQFF
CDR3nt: TGTGCCAGCAGTGAAATGGCAGGGTCAGGCAATGAGCAGTTCTTC

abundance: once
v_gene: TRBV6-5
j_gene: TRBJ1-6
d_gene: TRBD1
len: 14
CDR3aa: CASAPPGDRSPLHF
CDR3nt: TGTGCCAGCGCTCCGCCCGGGGACAGATCACCCCTCCACTTT

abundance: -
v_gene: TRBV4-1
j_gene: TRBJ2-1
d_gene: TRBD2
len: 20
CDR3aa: CASSHLRSGGGLASHNEQFF
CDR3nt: TGCGCCAGCAGCCATTTAAGGTCTGGAGGGGGACTAGCGAGTCACAATGAGCAGTTCTTC

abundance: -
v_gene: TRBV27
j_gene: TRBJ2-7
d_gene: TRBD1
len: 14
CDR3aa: CASRRQGDVYEQYF
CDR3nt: TGTGCCAGCAGACGACAGGGGGATGTCTACGAGCAGTACTTC

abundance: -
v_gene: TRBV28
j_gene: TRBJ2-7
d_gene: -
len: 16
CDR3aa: CASSPQLSTGSHEQYF
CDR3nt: TGTGCCAGCAGTCCGCAGCTGAGTACAGGGTCCCACGAGCAGTACTTC